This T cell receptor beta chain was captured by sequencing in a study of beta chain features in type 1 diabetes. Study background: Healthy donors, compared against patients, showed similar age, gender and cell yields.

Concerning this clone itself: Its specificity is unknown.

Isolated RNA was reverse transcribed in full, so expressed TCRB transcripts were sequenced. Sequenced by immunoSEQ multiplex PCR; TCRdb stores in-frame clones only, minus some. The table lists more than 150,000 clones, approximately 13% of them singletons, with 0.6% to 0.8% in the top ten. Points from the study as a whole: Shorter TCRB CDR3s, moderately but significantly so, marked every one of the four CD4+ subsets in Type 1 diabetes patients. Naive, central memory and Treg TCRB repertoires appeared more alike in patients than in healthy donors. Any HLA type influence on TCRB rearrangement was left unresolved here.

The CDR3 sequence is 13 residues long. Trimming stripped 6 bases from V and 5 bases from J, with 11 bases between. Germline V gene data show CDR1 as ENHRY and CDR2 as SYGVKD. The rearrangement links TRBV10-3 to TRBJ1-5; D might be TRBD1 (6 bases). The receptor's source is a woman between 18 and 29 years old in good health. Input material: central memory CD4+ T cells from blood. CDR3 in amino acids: CAIRYREDQPQHF. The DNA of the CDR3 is TGTGCCATCAGGTACAGGGAAGATCAGCCCCAGCATTTT.